The 30 T cell receptor beta chains reported below all come from one sample, sequenced in a study of CD4 and CD8 cells across lung adenocarcinoma regions. TCRdb redid the calling of the PCR reads with MiXCR, one entry per CDR3 protein. The data show approximately 11,000 distinct CDR3 sequences, around 48% seen once. Specimen: CD8+ T cells from the margin of a lung tumor. These receptors were collected from a female donor with lung adenocarcinoma. The CD4 and CD8 labels of this study may be unreliable.

This clonotype was seen ten or more times. The chain employs TRBV6-5 and TRBJ1-6; D unresolved. Germline V CDR1 and CDR2: MNHEY, SVGAGI. V was cut by 4 bases and J by 6 bases, with 10 bases left in between. The CDR3 spans 14 residues. The CDR3 is CASSSPAINSPLHF. CDR3 nucleotides: TGTGCCAGCAGTTCCCCCGCCATTAATTCACCCCTCCACTTT.

In its sample, this clonotype was seen a few times. This may be a read error, as it is one base from a much larger clone. The chain combines TRBV7-2 with TRBJ2-3; 10 bases line up with TRBD2. The closer fit of TRBJ2-7 to the DNA end suggests the J call may be wrong. CDR1 is SGHTA, CDR2 FQGNSA, per germline. The CDR3 length is 15 residues. In DNA, the CDR3 is TGTGCCAGCAGCCGGATTAGCGGGGGGATCAATGAGCAGTACTTC. It is translated as CASSRISGGINEQYF.

This sequence joins TRBV6-1 and TRBJ2-3; D may be TRBD2 (6 bases). Germline V gene data show CDR1 as MNHNS and CDR2 as SASEGT. This CDR3 contains 11 residues. The CDR3: CASGCTEEQYF. DNA for the CDR3: TGTGCGAGCGGGTGCACCGAGGAGCAGTATTTT.

V and J are TRBV7-2 and TRBJ2-7; 8 nucleotides align to TRBD2. Germline CDR1 reads SGHTA; CDR2 reads FQGNSA. V gave up 5 bases and J gave up 5 bases; unmatched junction bases: 8. The CDR3 consists of 14 residues. In DNA form, the CDR3 reads TGTGCCAGCAGCACTCCCGGGACTAGGGACGAGCAGTACTTC. Encoded protein: CASSTPGTRDEQYF. Full variable domain (outside the CDR3, taken from reference TRBV7-2 and TRBJ2-7): GAGVSQSPSNKVTEKGKDVELRCDPISGHTALYWYRQSLGQGLEFLIYFQGNSAPDKSGLPSDRFSAERTGGSVSTLTIQRTQQEDSAVYLCASSTPGTRDEQYFGPGTRLTVT.

Worth noting for this clonotype: This may be a read error, as it is one base from a much larger clone. The CDR3 spells CASSLGVDRFQKTQYF. The CDR3 nucleotides are TGTGCCAGCAGCTTAGGTGTGGACAGGTTTCAAAAGACCCAGTACTTC. V is TRBV7-9 and J is TRBJ2-5; 7 bases align to TRBD1. Germline assignment: CDR1 SEHNR and CDR2 FQNEAQ (reference sequence). Germline trimming cut 1 base from V and 6 bases from J; bases unmatched to any gene: 11. The CDR3 is 16 amino acids.

The chain joins TRBV6-1 to TRBJ2-1; D gene unclear. The CDR3 runs to 13 residues. Per germline, CDR1 MNHNS and CDR2 SASEGT. Trimming stripped 8 bases from V and 0 bases from J, with 8 bases between. The CDR3 loop is CASPTPSYNEQFF. In DNA, the CDR3 is TGTGCCAGCCCCACTCCCTCCTACAATGAGCAGTTCTTC.

This chain links TRBV14 with TRBJ2-3, with a possible D match to TRBD1 (6 bases). This CDR3 is built from 14 residues. V lost 4 bases to trimming and J lost 5 bases, with 13 bases between them. The germline CDR1 and CDR2 sequences are SGHDN and FVKESK. CDR3 sequence (DNA): TGTGCCAGCAGCCGGGGGCCCGGGAAAGATACGCAGTATTTT. Its protein product is CASSRGPGKDTQYF.

This clonotype has just a few counts. The chain carries TRBV7-8 and TRBJ2-1; no definite D call. TRBJ2-7 matches the DNA end more closely, so the J call is doubtful. The CDR3 sequence is 13 residues long. Germline V gene lookup returns CDR1 SGHVS and CDR2 FQNEAQ. The CDR3 region has the DNA TGTGCCAGCAGCCCCCCTCCCTCCTACGAGCAGTACTTC. Encoded protein: CASSPPPSYEQYF.

This clonotype was observed at least ten times. The chain has TRBV6-1 and TRBJ1-2; D perhaps matches TRBD1 (6 bases). The germline V gene encodes CDR1 MNHNS and CDR2 SASEGT. The CDR3 is 14 amino acids. Trimming left V 7 bases short and J 4 bases short, with 16 bases between. The CDR3 nucleotides read TGTGCCAGCACCCACGGAGGAGGGGGCTATGGCTACACCTTC. Translated: CASTHGGGGYGYTF.

This clonotype was detected many times. A much larger clone sits a single nucleotide away, making a read error possible. V is TRBV7-6 and J is TRBJ2-5; TRBD2 matches 11 bases. CDR3 length equals 17 residues. Germline lookup yields CDR1 SGHVS and CDR2 FNYEAQ. V was pared by 5 bases and J by 11 bases, with 19 bases of the junction left unmatched. Here the CDR3 DNA reads TGTGCCAGCAGCCCGCAACCGGGTAGCGGGGGGGACAATGAGCAGTACTTC. It is translated as CASSPQPGSGGDNEQYF.

In the case of this clonotype: The junction shows a germline mismatch at one end, possibly a read error. This chain joins TRBV27 and TRBJ2-3; D might be TRBD2 (5 bases). There are 16 residues in the CDR3. Germline values: CDR1 MNHEY, CDR2 SMNVEV (reference sequence). CDR3 residues: CASSVHESGGPDTQYF. In DNA form, the CDR3 reads TGTGCCAGCAGTGTCCACGAGAGCGGTGGCCCAGATACGCAGTATTTC.

This clonotype was observed many times. This chain connects TRBV6-1 to TRBJ1-1; D gene unclear. The CDR3 runs to 14 residues. Deletions cut 0 bases from V and 10 bases from J, with 15 bases between. Per the germline V gene, CDR1 is MNHNS and CDR2 is SASEGT. The CDR3 loop reads CASSEAVVTWGAFF. DNA of the CDR3: TGTGCCAGCAGTGAAGCTGTGGTCACTTGGGGAGCTTTCTTT.

The chain is built from TRBV28 and TRBJ2-2, with 7 bases aligning to TRBD2. The germline CDR1 and CDR2 sequences are MDHEN and SYDVKM. This CDR3 has 14 residues. Germline trimming cut 6 bases from V and 7 bases from J; bases unmatched to any gene: 8. The CDR3 reads CASSQTSASGELFF. The CDR3 bases are TGTGCCAGCAGCCAAACTAGCGCAAGCGGGGAGCTGTTTTTT.

This clonotype turned up a few times. The chain links TRBV5-1 to TRBJ2-3, with a tentative D call TRBD2 (6 bases). Germline assignment: CDR1 SGHRS and CDR2 YFSETQ. V lost 3 bases and J 0 bases, leaving 14 bases between the germline ends. There are 16 residues in the CDR3. In nucleotides, the CDR3 is TGCGCCAGCAGCTCTGCGGGCGGGGTGAGCACAGATACGCAGTATTTT. Protein: CASSSAGGVSTDTQYF.

V usage is TRBV11-2 and J usage is TRBJ2-5; the match to TRBD2 covers 7 bases. V was pared by 4 bases and J by 7 bases, with 9 bases of the junction left unmatched. This CDR3 spans 14 amino acids. Germline assignment: CDR1 SGHAT and CDR2 FQNNGV. CDR3 nucleotides: TGTGCCAGCAGCTCCTCTAGCGGCCAGGGGACCCAGTACTTC. Translated: CASSSSSGQGTQYF.

This clonotype was detected only a few times. DNA of the CDR3: TGTGCCAGCAGACGGACTGGACGAGTAGAGACCCAGTACTTC. Translation gives CASRRTGRVETQYF. The chain joins TRBV6-1 to TRBJ2-5; maybe TRBD2 (5 bases). Germline CDR1 reads MNHNS; CDR2 reads SASEGT. With 6 bases removed from V and 4 bases from J, the gap between germline ends came to 15 bases. This CDR3 has 14 amino acids.

The chain has TRBV27 and TRBJ2-2; D is perhaps TRBD2 (6 bases). Trimming left V 10 bases short and J 0 bases short, with 18 bases between. The germline V gene has CDR1 MNHEY and CDR2 SMNVEV (reference sequence). The length of the CDR3 is 16 residues. Written as DNA, the CDR3 is TGTGCCACCTTACCCTTAGCGGTGACGAACACCGGGGAGCTGTTTTTT. Translating it yields CATLPLAVTNTGELFF.

This chain uses TRBV27 with TRBJ2-4, with D tentatively TRBD2 (6 bases). Looked up from germline, CDR1 is MNHEY and CDR2 is SMNVEV (reference sequence). Trimming cost V 6 bases and J 13 bases, with 28 bases left between them. The CDR3 sequence is 16 residues long. CDR3 nucleotides: TGTGCCAGCAGCGTATCGGGGCCGGGAGCCAAACACACGCAGTACTTC. Its translation is CASSVSGPGAKHTQYF.

As concerns this clonotype: Germline is not matched at one junction end, which may reflect a read error. The rearrangement joins TRBV6-1 to TRBJ2-3; D might be TRBD2 (6 bases). Germline CDR1 MNHNS, CDR2 SASEGT. The CDR3 contains 14 residues. CDR3 coding DNA: TGTGCCAGCACGGGGCAGGGAGGCAAAAACACGCAGTATTTC. It codes for CASTGQGGKNTQYF.

This clonotype has a handful of counts. A much bigger clone sits one base away, suggesting this may be a read error. This chain joins TRBV7-2 and TRBJ2-5; 7 nucleotides line up with TRBD2. The J call is in doubt because the DNA end fits TRBJ2-1 better. CDR1 is SGHTA, CDR2 FQGNSA, per germline. This CDR3 is built from 17 residues. CDR3: CASSLDPFGGSSYEQFF. CDR3 nucleotides: TGTGCCAGCAGCTTAGACCCGTTCGGGGGGTCATCCTACGAGCAGTTCTTC.

This chain links TRBV12-3 or TRBV12-4 with TRBJ2-3; TRBD2 aligns across 7 bases. The CDR3 length is 15 residues. V lost 6 bases to trimming and J lost 1 base; unmatched junction nucleotides: 7. The CDR3 sequence: CASSPPGLGTDTQYF. CDR3 in DNA: TGTGCCAGCAGCCCCCCCGGACTAGGCACAGATACGCAGTATTTT.

This clonotype has just a few counts. A much larger clonotype is one base distant, so this may be a read error. The gene calls are TRBV27 and TRBJ2-1; TRBD1 is a possible D gene (6 bases). Trimming took off 2 bases at V and 13 bases at J, with 27 bases between the two ends. CDR1 is MNHEY, CDR2 SMNVEV, per germline (reference sequence). This CDR3 is 17 amino acids long. In DNA, the CDR3 is TGTGCCAGCAGTTTACTTTGGGACACGTCGAACCAAGAGACCCAGTTCTTC. Translated, it gives CASSLLWDTSNQETQFF.

This chain connects TRBV6-1 to TRBJ2-3, with TRBD2 matching 8 bases. The CDR3 is 15 amino acids. Germline CDR1 is MNHNS and CDR2 is SASEGT. V lost 3 bases and J lost 4; bases outside the gene matches: 6. CDR3 in amino acids: CASSESGSHADTQYF. The CDR3 DNA follows: TGTGCCAGCAGTGAGAGCGGGAGTCACGCAGATACGCAGTATTTT.

V gene TRBV7-8 combines with J gene TRBJ2-7, with a weak D call TRBD1 (5 bases). The CDR3 runs to 14 residues. V was shortened by 1 base and J by 2 bases, with 9 bases between the two germline ends. Looked up from germline, CDR1 is SGHVS and CDR2 is FQNEAQ. CDR3 region: CASSLEQATYEQYF. The CDR3 nucleotides read TGTGCCAGCAGCTTAGAACAGGCCACCTACGAGCAGTACTTC. The full variable domain, with the rest looked up from reference TRBV7-8 and TRBJ2-7, is GAGVSQSPRYKVAKRGQDVALRCDPISGHVSLFWYQQALGQGPEFLTYFQNEAQLDKSGLPSDRFFAERPEGSVSTLKIQRTQQEDSAVYLCASSLEQATYEQYFGPGTRLTVT.

Ten or more counts support this clonotype. The chain links TRBV6-1 to TRBJ1-2, with D perhaps matching TRBD1 (5 bases). The CDR3 length is 13 residues. Germline values: CDR1 MNHNS, CDR2 SASEGT. V lost 4 bases, J lost 7 bases, and 13 bases lay in between. The CDR3 DNA reads TGTGCCAGCAGTGTCAGGGAACTGAGTGGCTACACCTTC. Its translation: CASSVRELSGYTF.

There are a few counts of this clonotype. This chain uses TRBV15 with TRBJ2-3, with 9 bases identical to TRBD1. Losses at the gene ends were 2 bases for V and 3 bases for J; bases not matched to a gene: 6. Looked up from germline, CDR1 is LNHNV and CDR2 is YYDKDF (reference sequence). The CDR3 runs 16 residues. The CDR3 loop reads CATSRRQGVQTDTQYF. CDR3 coding DNA: TGTGCCACCAGCAGAAGACAGGGGGTTCAGACAGATACGCAGTATTTT.

On this clonotype: At one boundary the junction diverges from the germline segment, which might be a read error. The rearrangement links TRBV11-2 to TRBJ2-3, with TRBD2 identical over 8 bases. Germline loops: CDR1 SGHAT, CDR2 FQNNGV. The CDR3 runs 15 residues. The CDR3 region is CARSQTSVSRDTQYF. CDR3 nucleotides: TGTGCCAGGAGCCAGACTAGCGTGAGCAGAGATACGCAGTATTTC.

This clonotype appeared a few times. The chain is built from TRBV10-1 and TRBJ2-1; D gene ambiguous. The V end lost 3 bases, the J end lost 4 bases, and 10 bases lay between the germline ends. CDR1 WNHNN and CDR2 SYGVQD come from the germline V gene (reference sequence). The CDR3 extends over 14 amino acids. CDR3 coding DNA: TGCGCCAGCAGTGAACGGACGGATTACAATGAGCAGTTCTTC. Protein product: CASSERTDYNEQFF.

A note on this clonotype: Relative to the germline gene, one junction end is altered; a read error may explain this. The V call is TRBV6-5, the J call TRBJ2-3; D call uncertain. This CDR3 has 16 amino acids. Germline loops: CDR1 MNHEY, CDR2 SVGAGI. CDR3 coding DNA: TGTGCCAGCCGCTTCTCGGGTCGCGGACCCACAGATACGCAGTACTTT. This encodes CASRFSGRGPTDTQYF.

The chain joins TRBV9 to TRBJ2-3; TRBD1 aligns across 9 bases. After removal of 3 bases from V and 5 bases from J, the junction contained 7 bases not matched to a gene. This CDR3 comprises 15 residues. Germline CDR1 and CDR2: SGDLS and YYNGEE. DNA of the CDR3: TGTGCCAGCAGCGCGCTGACAGGGGGAAAAGATACGCAGTATTTT. The encoded protein is CASSALTGGKDTQYF.